These 27 T cell receptor beta chains originate from one sample sequenced in a study of blood T cells in healthy people across ages. A sample-barcoded 5' primer and a J-beta primer mix were used in a second PCR of roughly 7 to 11 cycles. In TCRdb, the 5' RACE reads were re-called with MiXCR into one record per CDR3 protein. Among about 780,000 distinct CDR3 sequences listed, around 45% were seen once. The specimen was blood. Receptor source: a man older than 75 in good health.

This clonotype was seen more than once but under ten times. The rearrangement joins TRBV10-3 to TRBJ1-2; D remains unclear. Germline V gene lookup returns CDR1 ENHRY and CDR2 SYGVKD. Trimming shortened V by 3 bases and J by 3 bases, and 11 bases separated the two germline ends. The CDR3 contains 14 residues. The CDR3 reads CAISDRQVDYGYTF. CDR3 DNA sequence: TGTGCCATCAGTGATAGGCAGGTTGACTATGGCTACACCTTC.

This clonotype was seen only once. The V and J genes are TRBV13 and TRBJ2-4; no reliable D call. Near its end, the DNA agrees better with TRBJ2-7, so the J call may be wrong. CDR3 length: 14 residues. CDR1 is PRHDT and CDR2 is FYEKMQ in the germline V gene (reference sequence). CDR3 loop: CASSRPPSLYEQYF. The CDR3 region has the DNA TGTGCCAGCAGCCGACCTCCTTCCCTCTACGAGCAGTACTTC.

This clonotype turned up a few times. The chain employs TRBV29-1 and TRBJ2-1; perhaps TRBD1 as D (6 bases). Germline loops: CDR1 SQVTM, CDR2 ANQGSEA. Trimming took 3 bases from V and 9 from J, leaving 9 bases between them. CDR3 length: 11 amino acids. The chain's CDR3 is CSVDGTSEQFF. CDR3 in DNA: TGCAGCGTTGATGGGACAAGTGAGCAGTTCTTC.

This clonotype was seen a few times. The chain has TRBV20-1 and TRBJ1-1; unclear D gene. From germline, CDR1 is DFQATT and CDR2 SNEGSKA (reference sequence). With 1 base removed from V and 0 bases from J, the gap between germline ends came to 9 bases. The CDR3 is 14 residues long. In DNA, the CDR3 is TGCAGTGCTAGAGTACCGGAGATGAACACTGAAGCTTTCTTT. Translated, it gives CSARVPEMNTEAFF.

The gene calls are TRBV29-1 and TRBJ1-2, with D possibly TRBD1 on 6 matching bases. The V end was cut by 3 bases, the J end by 3 bases, with 8 bases between. CDR1 is SQVTM, CDR2 ANQGSEA, per germline. The CDR3 runs to 12 residues. In DNA, the CDR3 is TGCAGCGTTGACCAGGGGCACTATGGCTACACCTTC. It encodes CSVDQGHYGYTF.

At least ten counts were recorded for this clonotype. The rearrangement joins TRBV5-1 to TRBJ2-7, with TRBD1 identical over 7 bases. The V and J ends lost 2 bases and 2 bases, in that order; junction bases with no gene match: 4. Germline V gene sequence: CDR1 SGHRS, CDR2 YFSETQ. The CDR3 has 14 amino acids. As DNA, the CDR3 is TGCGCCAGCAGCTTACAGGGGCCTACCTACGAGCAGTACTTC. Translated: CASSLQGPTYEQYF.

The J gene is TRBJ2-1, the V gene TRBV29-1; 9 bases are a match to TRBD2. The germline gives CDR1 SQVTM, CDR2 ANQGSEA. Trimming cost V 3 bases and J 5 bases; bases outside gene matches: 5. The CDR3 length is 14 residues. DNA for the CDR3: TGCAGCGTTGAGGCAGCTAGCGGGAACAATGAGCAGTTCTTC. Translating gives CSVEAASGNNEQFF.

The rearrangement joins TRBV25-1 to TRBJ2-3; D is tentatively TRBD1 or TRBD2 (5 bases each). The CDR3 is 14 amino acids. Between the trimmed V and J ends, which lost 6 bases and 10 bases, there was a span of 20 bases. Germline CDR1 and CDR2: MGHDK and SYGVNS. Here the CDR3 DNA reads TGTGCCAGCAGCCCGGGGCAGGGACCTCGACCGCAGTATTTT. The encoded protein is CASSPGQGPRPQYF.

V gene TRBV20-1 combines with J gene TRBJ2-7, with 10 bases matching TRBD1. The CDR3 contains 13 residues. V shed 0 bases and J 6 bases; nucleotides not matched to a gene: 2. Germline lookup yields CDR1 DFQATT and CDR2 SNEGSKA (reference sequence). The CDR3 reads CSARDRTGGEQYF. The CDR3 region has the DNA TGCAGTGCTAGAGACCGGACAGGGGGCGAGCAGTACTTC.

This clonotype was counted at least ten times. This chain uses TRBV6-6 with TRBJ2-1; TRBD2 agrees at 12 bases. Trimming at V came to 1 base and at J to 10 bases, leaving 5 bases not matched to a gene. This CDR3 is 15 amino acids long. The germline gives CDR1 MNHNY, CDR2 SVGAGI (reference sequence). CDR3 bases: TGTGCCAGCAGTTACTGGCTAGCGGGAGGGCGCGAGCAGTTCTTC. Translated, it gives CASSYWLAGGREQFF.

V and J are TRBV4-3 and TRBJ1-1; 7 bases fit TRBD1. The CDR3 is 15 amino acids. CDR1 and CDR2 (germline): LGHNA, YSLEER. V trimming: 4 bases; J trimming: 5 bases; junction bases outside the gene matches: 10. The CDR3 DNA reads TGCGCCAGCAGCCCAACAACAGGGGCATGGACTGAAGCTTTCTTT. It is translated as CASSPTTGAWTEAFF.

The chain couples TRBV7-2 to TRBJ1-3, with a weak D call TRBD1 (6 bases). Germline lookup yields CDR1 SGHTA and CDR2 FQGNSA. The CDR3 covers 16 residues. The V end was cut by 2 bases, the J end by 4 bases, with 15 bases between. This CDR3 is CASSLSPGAAGNTIYF. CDR3 sequence (DNA): TGTGCCAGCAGCTTATCCCCGGGGGCCGCGGGAAACACCATATATTTT.

The chain carries TRBV20-1 and TRBJ2-5; D possibly corresponds to TRBD1 (6 bases). V dropped 6 bases and J dropped 4 bases, with 15 bases sitting between them. CDR1 and CDR2 from the germline V gene are DFQATT and SNEGSKA (reference sequence). The CDR3 extends over 13 amino acids. The CDR3 loop reads CSATGTHTETQYF. DNA for the CDR3: TGCAGTGCGACCGGGACACACACAGAGACCCAGTACTTC.

In DNA form, the CDR3 reads TGTGCCTGGAGTGTATCCGGGGGGCCTGGGGCCAACGTCCTGACTTTC. Translating gives CAWSVSGGPGANVLTF. The chain has TRBV30 and TRBJ2-6; D perhaps matches TRBD2 (7 bases). Germline CDR1 reads GTSNPN; CDR2 reads SVGIG (reference sequence). CDR3 length: 16 residues. The V end lost 0 bases, the J end lost 2 bases, and 11 bases lay between the germline ends.

This clonotype was counted between two and nine times. The chain couples TRBV29-1 to TRBJ2-1, with D unclear. The CDR3 contains 13 residues. V was shortened by 4 bases and J by 3 bases, with 10 bases between the two germline ends. Germline loops: CDR1 SQVTM, CDR2 ANQGSEA. The CDR3, as DNA: TGCAGCGTTGTTCCGGGTTTCTACAATGAGCAGTTCTTC. Protein sequence: CSVVPGFYNEQFF.

This clonotype has ten or more counts. The chain employs TRBV29-1 and TRBJ2-3, with D unresolved. From germline, CDR1 is SQVTM and CDR2 ANQGSEA. CDR3 length equals 13 residues. The V gene lost 7 bases and the J gene lost 2 bases, with 13 bases spanning the gap. In nucleotides, the CDR3 is TGCAGCGCGGACGGCGGTTCCACAGATACGCAGTATTTT. Translation: CSADGGSTDTQYF.

This clonotype has a count of ten or more. The J gene is TRBJ2-1, the V gene TRBV20-1, with 11 positions matching TRBD2. V was clipped by 6 bases and J by 8 bases; unmatched bases: 9. This CDR3 comprises 14 residues. The germline V gene has CDR1 DFQATT and CDR2 SNEGSKA (reference sequence). The CDR3 DNA is TGCAGTGCAATTCCGGGACTAGCGGACTATGAGCAGTTCTTC. Translating gives CSAIPGLADYEQFF.

This clonotype was found a few times. J is TRBJ2-7 and V is TRBV6-2 or TRBV6-3; 15 positions match TRBD2. The CDR3 loop spans 17 amino acids. The germline V gene has CDR1 MNHEY and CDR2 SVGEGT. J lost 7 bases, V lost 6 bases, and 13 bases had no gene match. CDR3 nucleotide sequence: TGTGCCAGCAGCCTAGGGACTAGCGGGAGGAATTACAATGAGCAGTACTTC. This encodes CASSLGTSGRNYNEQYF.

This clonotype was detected only once. Here the CDR3 reads CASRNREDYGYTF. Written as DNA, the CDR3 is TGTGCCAGCAGAAACAGGGAGGACTATGGCTACACCTTC. This rearrangement joins TRBV7-9 to TRBJ1-2; the D gene is possibly TRBD1 (6 bases). The V end lost 6 bases, the J end lost 3 bases, and 11 bases lay between the germline ends. Germline V lookup: CDR1 SEHNR, CDR2 FQNEAQ (reference sequence). The CDR3 contains 13 residues. Full variable domain (remainder filled in from reference TRBV7-9 and TRBJ1-2): DTGVSQNPRHKITKRGQNVTFRCDPISEHNRLYWYRQTLGQGPEFLTYFQNEAQLEKSRLLSDRFSAERPKGSFSTLEIQRTEQGDSAMYLCASRNREDYGYTFGSGTRLTVV.

The genes are TRBV14 and TRBJ2-1; 8 bases are a match to TRBD2. Trimming cost V 0 bases and J 4 bases; bases outside gene matches: 5. Germline V gives CDR1 SGHDN, CDR2 FVKESK. The CDR3 contains 16 residues. CDR3 coding DNA: TGTGCCAGCAGCCAAGAGCCTAGCGGGTCTTACAATGAGCAGTTCTTC. This gives the protein CASSQEPSGSYNEQFF. The full variable domain, rest sourced from reference TRBV14 and TRBJ2-1, is EAGVTQFPSHSVIEKGQTVTLRCDPISGHDNLYWYRRVMGKEIKFLLHFVKESKQDESGMPNNRFLAERTGGTYSTLKVQPAELEDSGVYFCASSQEPSGSYNEQFFGPGTRLTVL.

The chain is built from TRBV5-1 and TRBJ2-5; either TRBD1 or TRBD2 may supply D (5 bases each). V lost 0 bases, J lost 5 bases, and 11 bases lay in between. Germline V gives CDR1 SGHRS, CDR2 YFSETQ. The CDR3 is 14 residues long. CDR3 nucleotides: TGCGCCAGCAGCTTGGGGTCGGGACGGGAGACCCAGTACTTC. This codes for CASSLGSGRETQYF.

This clonotype was seen a few times. This chain uses TRBV20-1 with TRBJ2-1, with unresolved D. Germline V lookup: CDR1 DFQATT, CDR2 SNEGSKA (reference sequence). Between the trimmed V and J ends, which lost 2 bases and 8 bases, there was a span of 10 bases. The CDR3 consists of 12 residues. CDR3 coding DNA: TGCAGTGCTAGATTAACGGAGTATGAGCAGTTCTTC. This encodes CSARLTEYEQFF.

CDR3 protein: CASSTRAARNSPLHF. In nucleotides, the CDR3 is TGTGCCAGCAGTACCCGGGCCGCGAGGAATTCACCCCTCCACTTT. V usage is TRBV12-3 or TRBV12-4 and J usage is TRBJ1-6; no firm D call. With 5 bases removed from V and 7 bases from J, the gap between germline ends came to 15 bases. CDR3 length equals 15 residues.

J is TRBJ1-3 and V is TRBV7-8, with D possibly matching TRBD1 (6 bases). The V gene's germline CDR1 is SGHVS and CDR2 FQNEAQ. The CDR3 totals 17 residues. The germline V and J ends were trimmed by 5 bases and 0 bases, with 17 bases remaining between them. Here the CDR3 DNA reads TGTGCCAGCAGCCCCTCCAGGGGTCTCTTCTCTGGAAACACCATATATTTT. Translation gives CASSPSRGLFSGNTIYF.

The rearrangement links TRBV29-1 to TRBJ2-5, with D unclear. The V and J ends lost 3 bases and 1 base respectively, with 12 bases between them. The CDR3 length is 14 residues. Germline CDR1 is SQVTM and CDR2 is ANQGSEA. Here the CDR3 DNA reads TGCAGCGTTGAGGGTAGACCAATCCAAGAGACCCAGTACTTC. It encodes CSVEGRPIQETQYF.

J is TRBJ1-1 and V is TRBV5-1, with 9 bases lining up with TRBD1. Germline CDR1 and CDR2: SGHRS and YFSETQ. Germline trimming cut 4 bases from V and 2 bases from J; bases unmatched to any gene: 6. The CDR3 runs 15 residues. The CDR3 nucleotides read TGCGCCAGCAGCATTGTAACAGGGGGCAACACTGAAGCTTTCTTT. Residues: CASSIVTGGNTEAFF.

The CDR3 bases are TGTGCCAGCAGCTCTCAGGGTCCCCTAGACAATGAGCAGTTCTTC. As protein: CASSSQGPLDNEQFF. The gene calls are TRBV7-2 and TRBJ2-1; TRBD1 might be the D (5 bases). The CDR3 extends over 15 amino acids. Germline CDR1 SGHTA, CDR2 FQGNSA. V dropped 4 bases and J dropped 5 bases, with 15 bases sitting between them.